The 16 T cell receptor beta chains below come from one sample, sequenced in a study of blood T cell repertoires in COVID-19. The method was immunoSEQ multiplex PCR; TCRdb's version includes in-frame clones alone and lacks a portion of them. The sample lists 200,000 or so clones, roughly 79% occurring once. Sequenced material: peripheral blood. These receptors were taken from a man in his 60s with active or convalescent COVID-19.

The chain uses TRBV7-8 and TRBJ2-5; no definite D call. V lost 1 base and J 3 bases, leaving 6 bases between the germline ends. The germline V gene has CDR1 SGHVS and CDR2 FQNEAQ. The CDR3 is 13 residues long. The chain's CDR3 is CASSLGRKETQYF. The CDR3 DNA reads as TGTGCCAGCAGCTTAGGCAGAAAAGAGACCCAGTACTTC.

The chain combines TRBV5-8 with TRBJ2-1, with 11 bases identical to TRBD2. Germline V gene data show CDR1 as SGHTS and CDR2 as YDEGEE. V shed 0 bases and J 6 bases; nucleotides not matched to a gene: 2. This CDR3 region has 15 residues. The CDR3 sequence is CASSLGLAGRNEQFF. For the CDR3, the DNA is TGTGCCAGCAGCTTGGGACTAGCGGGACGCAATGAGCAGTTCTTC.

The chain combines TRBV6-5 with TRBJ2-5, with TRBD1 matching over 8 bases. Germline V gene data show CDR1 as MNHEY and CDR2 as SVGAGI. V shed 2 bases, J shed 4 bases, and the junction held 0 bases outside the gene matches. The CDR3 length is 13 residues. As DNA, the CDR3 is TGTGCCAGCAGTTACACAGGGGGAGAGACCCAGTACTTC. Encoded protein: CASSYTGGETQYF.

The chain carries TRBV7-8 and TRBJ2-3; 11 nucleotides align to TRBD2. This CDR3 has 14 amino acids. Trimming took 6 bases from V and 6 from J; bases not matched to a gene: 5. Germline CDR1 SGHVS, CDR2 FQNEAQ. The CDR3: CASRRLAGFDTQYF. In DNA, the CDR3 is TGTGCCAGCAGAAGACTAGCGGGGTTTGATACGCAGTATTTT.

The CDR3 reads CASSSQRGNQPQHF. CDR3 DNA sequence: TGTGCCAGCAGCTCCCAACGGGGGAATCAGCCCCAGCATTTT. The chain has TRBV7-2 and TRBJ1-5; perhaps TRBD1 as D (5 bases). V was pared by 4 bases and J by 4 bases, with 11 bases between. The CDR3 extends over 14 amino acids. Germline CDR1 is SGHTA and CDR2 is FQGNSA.

The rearrangement joins TRBV4-1 to TRBJ1-1; perhaps TRBD1 as D (6 bases). This CDR3 spans 16 amino acids. V lost 2 bases, J lost 2 bases, and 15 bases lay in between. The germline V gene encodes CDR1 MGHRA and CDR2 YSYEKL. The CDR3 DNA follows: TGCGCCAGCAGCCAACGGTGGGGACAATTAAACACTGAAGCTTTCTTT. Residues: CASSQRWGQLNTEAFF.

Written as DNA, the CDR3 is TGTGCCACCCAAAGCAGAGGGTTAAGAGCTTTCTTT. Its protein product is CATQSRGLRAFF. The rearrangement joins TRBV28 to TRBJ1-1; D ambiguous. V shed 10 bases and J shed 10 bases, with 19 bases lying between them. The CDR3 totals 12 residues. Germline assignment: CDR1 MDHEN and CDR2 SYDVKM.

This clone was detected only once. The chain couples TRBV6-2 or TRBV6-3 to TRBJ2-7; TRBD2 might be the D (5 bases). The V gene lost 6 bases and the J gene lost 8 bases, with 11 bases spanning the gap. Germline V gene data show CDR1 as MNHEY and CDR2 as SVGEGT. This CDR3 region has 11 residues. In DNA, the CDR3 is TGTGCCAGCAGCCTGACCGGGAAGCAGTACTTC. It codes for CASSLTGKQYF.

The V and J genes are TRBV7-9 and TRBJ1-5; D not certain. Trimming took 1 base from V and 0 from J, leaving 4 bases between them. The CDR3 extends over 14 amino acids. The germline gives CDR1 SEHNR, CDR2 FQNEAQ (reference sequence). CDR3: CASSLGASNQPQHF. CDR3 nucleotides: TGTGCCAGCAGCTTAGGGGCTAGCAATCAGCCCCAGCATTTT. The full variable domain, with the rest looked up from reference TRBV7-9 and TRBJ1-5, is DTGVSQNPRHKITKRGQNVTFRCDPISEHNRLYWYRQTLGQGPEFLTYFQNEAQLEKSRLLSDRFSAERPKGSFSTLEIQRTEQGDSAMYLCASSLGASNQPQHFGDGTRLSIL.

This chain uses TRBV5-5 with TRBJ1-4, with D unresolved. The CDR3 extends over 13 amino acids. CDR1 and CDR2 (germline): SGHKS, YYEKEE (reference sequence). The germline V and J ends were trimmed by 0 bases and 3 bases, with 3 bases remaining between them. Here the CDR3 DNA reads TGTGCCAGCAGCTTGGGGCCTAATGAAAAACTGTTTTTT. Amino acid sequence: CASSLGPNEKLFF.

This clone was seen a single time. The chain uses TRBV4-1 and TRBJ2-5, with 11 bases aligning to TRBD1. CDR1 is MGHRA and CDR2 is YSYEKL in the germline V gene. This CDR3 has 16 residues. V shed 5 bases and J 5 bases; nucleotides not matched to a gene: 10. CDR3 bases: TGCGCCAGCAGCTATGGACAGGGGGCCATTTGGGAGACCCAGTACTTC. Translating gives CASSYGQGAIWETQYF.

The chain carries TRBV11-2 and TRBJ2-7; 8 nucleotides match TRBD2. Germline CDR1 reads SGHAT; CDR2 reads FQNNGV. The length of the CDR3 is 17 residues. V lost 6 bases, J lost 4 bases, and 17 bases stayed unmatched. The CDR3 here is CASRPTAGTRGAYEQYF. The CDR3 DNA reads as TGTGCCAGCAGACCTACGGCAGGGACTAGGGGGGCGTACGAGCAGTACTTC.

This rearrangement joins TRBV5-4 to TRBJ1-1; the D gene is possibly TRBD1 (5 bases). Trimming removed 4 bases at V and 10 bases at J, with 20 bases between. The CDR3 consists of 14 residues. Germline V gene data show CDR1 as SGHNT and CDR2 as YYREEE (reference sequence). In nucleotides, the CDR3 is TGTGCCAGCAGCACCCCCCGCGGGGCCCCACGAGCTTTCTTT. It encodes CASSTPRGAPRAFF.

The chain carries TRBV7-2 and TRBJ1-2, with 10 bases fitting TRBD1. With V trimmed by 5 bases and J by 0 bases, 9 bases remained unmatched. The CDR3 contains 17 residues. Germline V gene data show CDR1 as SGHTA and CDR2 as FQGNSA. The CDR3 region has the DNA TGTGCCAGCAGCAGTCCCGGGACAGGGGTAGCTAACTATGGCTACACCTTC. Protein product: CASSSPGTGVANYGYTF.

The J gene is TRBJ2-3, the V gene TRBV7-9, with 7 nucleotides matching TRBD2. CDR1 is SEHNR, CDR2 FQNEAQ, per germline (reference sequence). With 6 bases clipped from V and 2 bases from J, the junction kept 11 bases outside the gene matches. The CDR3 runs to 16 residues. The CDR3 protein is CASSRGTTQFTDTQYF. CDR3 bases: TGTGCCAGCAGTCGTGGGACTACCCAATTCACAGATACGCAGTATTTT.

The CDR3 coding sequence is TGTGCCAGCAGCCGCCGACTAGCGGGAGACAATGAGCAGTTCTTC. Its protein is CASSRRLAGDNEQFF. The V call is TRBV11-2, the J call TRBJ2-1, with TRBD2 matching over 12 bases. Germline CDR1 SGHAT, CDR2 FQNNGV. The CDR3 is made up of 15 amino acids. The V segment lost 5 bases and the J segment 5 bases; nucleotides outside the gene matches: 4. The variable domain in full, completed from reference TRBV11-2 and TRBJ2-1, reads EAGVAQSPRYKIIEKRQSVAFWCNPISGHATLYWYQQILGQGPKLLIQFQNNGVVDDSQLPKDRFSAERLKGVDSTLKIQPAKLEDSAVYLCASSRRLAGDNEQFFGPGTRLTVL.